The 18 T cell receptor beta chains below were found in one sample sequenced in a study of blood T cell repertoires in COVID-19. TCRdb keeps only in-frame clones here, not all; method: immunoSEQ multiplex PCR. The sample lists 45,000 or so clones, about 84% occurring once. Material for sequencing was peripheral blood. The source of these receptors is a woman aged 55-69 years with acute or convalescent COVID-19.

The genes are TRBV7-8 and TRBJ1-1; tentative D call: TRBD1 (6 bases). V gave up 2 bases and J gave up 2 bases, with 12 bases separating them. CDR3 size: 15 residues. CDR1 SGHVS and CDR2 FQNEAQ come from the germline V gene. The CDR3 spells CASSLLRGYNTEAFF. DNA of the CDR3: TGTGCCAGCAGCTTACTAAGGGGGTATAACACTGAAGCTTTCTTT.

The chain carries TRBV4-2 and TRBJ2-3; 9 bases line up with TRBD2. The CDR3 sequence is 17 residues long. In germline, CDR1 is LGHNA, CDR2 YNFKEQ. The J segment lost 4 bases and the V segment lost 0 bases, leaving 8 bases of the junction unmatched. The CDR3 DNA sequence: TGTGCCAGCAGCCAAGATATAAAGCGGGGGGCCCCAGATACGCAGTATTTT. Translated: CASSQDIKRGAPDTQYF.

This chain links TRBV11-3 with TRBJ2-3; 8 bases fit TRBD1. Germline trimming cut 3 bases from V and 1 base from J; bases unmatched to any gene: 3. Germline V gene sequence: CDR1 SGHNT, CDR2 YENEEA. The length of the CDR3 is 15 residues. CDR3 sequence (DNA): TGTGCCAGCAGCTTCGGACAGGGACGCACAGATACGCAGTATTTT. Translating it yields CASSFGQGRTDTQYF. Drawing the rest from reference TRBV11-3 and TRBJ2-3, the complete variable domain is EAGVVQSPRYKIIEKKQPVAFWCNPISGHNTLYWYLQNLGQGPELLIRYENEEAVDDSQLPKDRFSAERLKGVDSTLKIQPAELGDSAVYLCASSFGQGRTDTQYFGPGTRLTVL.

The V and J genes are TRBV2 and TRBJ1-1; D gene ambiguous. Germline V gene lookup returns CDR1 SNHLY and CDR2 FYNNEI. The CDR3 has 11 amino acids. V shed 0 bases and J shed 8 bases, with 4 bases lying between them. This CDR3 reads CASSEALEAFF. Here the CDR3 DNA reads TGTGCCAGCAGTGAAGCCCTCGAAGCTTTCTTT.

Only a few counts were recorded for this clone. DNA of the CDR3: TGTGCCAGCAGTTACCGGACTTTCAATCAGCCCCAGCATTTT. Translation gives CASSYRTFNQPQHF. This chain joins TRBV6-6 and TRBJ1-5; the D is unclear. There are 14 residues in the CDR3. Between the trimmed V and J ends, which lost 2 bases and 3 bases, there was a span of 8 bases. CDR1 and CDR2 (germline): MNHNY, SVGAGI (reference sequence).

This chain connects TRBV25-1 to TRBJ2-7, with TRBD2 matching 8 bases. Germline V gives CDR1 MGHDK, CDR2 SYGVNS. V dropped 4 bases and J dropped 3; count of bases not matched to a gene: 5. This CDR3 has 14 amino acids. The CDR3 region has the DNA TGTGCCAGCAGTGGGCGGGGGGCGAGCTACGAGCAGTACTTC. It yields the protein CASSGRGASYEQYF.

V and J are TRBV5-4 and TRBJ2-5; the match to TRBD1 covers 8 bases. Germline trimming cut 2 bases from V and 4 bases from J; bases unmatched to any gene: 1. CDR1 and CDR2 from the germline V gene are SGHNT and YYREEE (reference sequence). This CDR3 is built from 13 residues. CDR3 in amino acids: CASSFDRGETQYF. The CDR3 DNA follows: TGTGCCAGCAGCTTCGACAGGGGAGAGACCCAGTACTTC. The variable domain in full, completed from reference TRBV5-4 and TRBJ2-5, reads ETGVTQSPTHLIKTRGQQVTLRCSSQSGHNTVSWYQQALGQGPQFIFQYYREEENGRGNFPPRFSGLQFPNYSSELNVNALELDDSALYLCASSFDRGETQYFGPGTRLLVL.

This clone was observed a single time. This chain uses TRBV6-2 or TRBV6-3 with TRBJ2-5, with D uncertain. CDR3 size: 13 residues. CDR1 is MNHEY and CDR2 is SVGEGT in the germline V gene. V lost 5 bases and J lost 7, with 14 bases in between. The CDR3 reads CASSTSGLGTQYF. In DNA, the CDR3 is TGTGCCAGCAGTACTTCAGGCCTGGGGACCCAGTACTTC.

The CDR3 spells CASSLRRDRDSPLHF. The CDR3 region has the DNA TGTGCCAGCAGCTTACGCCGGGACAGGGATTCACCCCTCCACTTT. The J gene is TRBJ1-6, the V gene TRBV7-2; 9 bases agree with TRBD1. CDR3 size: 15 residues. CDR1 and CDR2 (germline): SGHTA, FQGNSA. The J segment lost 8 bases and the V segment lost 2 bases, leaving 4 bases of the junction unmatched.

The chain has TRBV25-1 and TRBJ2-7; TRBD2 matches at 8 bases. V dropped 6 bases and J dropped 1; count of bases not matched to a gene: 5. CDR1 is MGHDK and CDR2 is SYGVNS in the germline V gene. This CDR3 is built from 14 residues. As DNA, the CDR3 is TGTGCCAGCAGCTCGGGACTAGATTCCTACGAGCAGTACTTC. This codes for CASSSGLDSYEQYF.

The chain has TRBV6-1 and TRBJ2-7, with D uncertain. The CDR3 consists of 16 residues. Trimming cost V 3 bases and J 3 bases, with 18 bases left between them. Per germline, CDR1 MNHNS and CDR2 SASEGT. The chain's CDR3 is CASSEHSQGGYYEQYF. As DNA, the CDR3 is TGTGCCAGCAGTGAGCACAGTCAAGGTGGCTACTACGAGCAGTACTTC.

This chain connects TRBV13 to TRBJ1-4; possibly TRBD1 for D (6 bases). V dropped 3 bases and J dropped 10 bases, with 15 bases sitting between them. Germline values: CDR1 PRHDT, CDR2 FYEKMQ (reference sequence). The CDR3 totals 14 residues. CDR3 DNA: TGTGCCAGCAGCTTGGGTCAGGGGTCAGGAAAACTGTTTTTT. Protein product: CASSLGQGSGKLFF.

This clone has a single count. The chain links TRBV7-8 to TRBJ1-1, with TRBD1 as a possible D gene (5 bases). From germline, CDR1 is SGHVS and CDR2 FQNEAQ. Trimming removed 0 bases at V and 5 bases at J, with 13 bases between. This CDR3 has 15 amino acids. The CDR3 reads CASSLARGGVTEAFF. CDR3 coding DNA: TGTGCCAGCAGCTTAGCGAGGGGAGGGGTTACTGAAGCTTTCTTT.

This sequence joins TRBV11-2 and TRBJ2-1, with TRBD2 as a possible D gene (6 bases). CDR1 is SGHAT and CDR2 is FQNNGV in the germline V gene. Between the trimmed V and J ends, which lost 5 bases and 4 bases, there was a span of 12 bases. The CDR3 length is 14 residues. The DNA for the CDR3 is TGTGCCAGCAGCCCGGGGACTGCTTACAATGAGCAGTTCTTC. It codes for CASSPGTAYNEQFF.

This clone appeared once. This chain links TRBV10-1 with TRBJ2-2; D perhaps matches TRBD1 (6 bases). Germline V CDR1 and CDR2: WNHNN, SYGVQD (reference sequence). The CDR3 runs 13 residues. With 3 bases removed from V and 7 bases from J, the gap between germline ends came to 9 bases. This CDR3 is CASSDTGFGELFF. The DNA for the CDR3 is TGCGCCAGCAGTGATACAGGGTTCGGGGAGCTGTTTTTT.

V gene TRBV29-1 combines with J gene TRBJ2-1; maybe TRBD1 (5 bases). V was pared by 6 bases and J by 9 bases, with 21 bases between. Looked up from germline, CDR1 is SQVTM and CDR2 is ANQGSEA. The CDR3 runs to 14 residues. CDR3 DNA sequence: TGCAGCGTCACCCCAGGGTCCGACTGGATTGAGCAGTTCTTC. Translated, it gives CSVTPGSDWIEQFF.

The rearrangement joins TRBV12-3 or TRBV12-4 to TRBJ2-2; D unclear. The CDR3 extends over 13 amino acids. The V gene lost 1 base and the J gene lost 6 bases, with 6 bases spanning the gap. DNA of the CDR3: TGTGCCAGCAGTTTAGGGCTTTCCGGGGAGCTGTTTTTT. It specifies CASSLGLSGELFF.

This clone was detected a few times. CDR3 sequence reads: CASSLEGEGAEAFF. CDR3 bases: TGTGCCAGCAGCTTGGAAGGGGAAGGGGCTGAAGCTTTCTTT. V and J are TRBV13 and TRBJ1-1, with a weak D call TRBD1 (5 bases). Germline-derived CDR1 and CDR2 are PRHDT and FYEKMQ (reference sequence). CDR3 length: 14 residues. V gave up 3 bases and J gave up 6 bases, with 14 bases separating them.